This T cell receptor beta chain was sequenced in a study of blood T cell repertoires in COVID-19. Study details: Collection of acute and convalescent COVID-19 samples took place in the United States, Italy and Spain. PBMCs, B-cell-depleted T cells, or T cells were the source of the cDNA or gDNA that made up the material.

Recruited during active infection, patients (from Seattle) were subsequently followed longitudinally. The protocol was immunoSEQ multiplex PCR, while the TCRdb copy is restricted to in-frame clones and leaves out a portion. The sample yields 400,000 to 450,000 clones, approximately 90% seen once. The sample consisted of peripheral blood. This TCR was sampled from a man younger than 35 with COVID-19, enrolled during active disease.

Here the CDR3 DNA reads TGTGCCAGCAGCGGACTAGGTCTGGGTGAGCAGTTCTTC. This encodes CASSGLGLGEQFF. This chain joins TRBV7-9 and TRBJ2-1; 7 nucleotides line up with TRBD2. The CDR3 sequence is 13 residues long. The V segment lost 5 bases and the J segment 9 bases; nucleotides outside the gene matches: 7. Germline CDR1 is SEHNR and CDR2 is FQNEAQ (reference sequence).